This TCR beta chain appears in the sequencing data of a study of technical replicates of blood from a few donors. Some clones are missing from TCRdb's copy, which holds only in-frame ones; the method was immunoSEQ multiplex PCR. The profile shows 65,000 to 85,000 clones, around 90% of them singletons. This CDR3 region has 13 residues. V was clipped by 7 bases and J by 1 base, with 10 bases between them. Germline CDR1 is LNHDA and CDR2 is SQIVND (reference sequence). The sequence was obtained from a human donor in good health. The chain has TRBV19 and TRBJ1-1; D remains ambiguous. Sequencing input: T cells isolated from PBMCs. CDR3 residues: CASIRGGNTEAFF. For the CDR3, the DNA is TGTGCCAGTATCCGCGGCGGGAACACTGAAGCTTTCTTT.